Presented here are 23 T cell receptor beta chains from one specimen sequenced in a study of regulatory T cells in long-lasting Graves disease. Described time point: newly diagnosed GD, antithyroid drugs for less than 3 months. Construction of the TCR library relied on RNA isolated from PBMCs. Sequencing libraries for TCR beta were prepared with iRepertoire HTBI primers and Arm-PCR of CDR3 regions. TCRdb re-called the multiplex PCR reads through MiXCR, storing one row per CDR3 protein. This sample has roughly 510,000 distinct CDR3 sequences; around 16% occur once, and the top ten carry about 11%. This sample was shared with a second study, whose subject was T cells in Graves' hyperthyroidism and ophthalmopathy.

Specimen: peripheral blood mononuclear cells (PBMCs), collected at new diagnosis, from a patient treated with antithyroid drugs. Source of these receptors: a man aged 18 to 29 with Graves disease.

This rearrangement joins TRBV9 to TRBJ2-3; D is undetermined. V lost 3 bases and J 1 base, leaving 12 bases between the germline ends. The length of the CDR3 is 15 residues. Germline CDR1 reads SGDLS; CDR2 reads YYNGEE. CDR3 sequence reads: CASSGPPGRTDTQYF. The CDR3 DNA is TGTGCCAGCAGCGGCCCCCCAGGTCGCACAGATACGCAGTATTTT.

The chain uses TRBV19 and TRBJ2-1; no firm D call. Per the germline V gene, CDR1 is LNHDA and CDR2 is SQIVND (reference sequence). CDR3 length: 14 residues. Trimming removed 4 bases at V and 3 bases at J, with 10 bases between. The CDR3 coding sequence is TGTGCCAGTAGTACCTTCGCCGGCTACAATGAGCAGTTCTTC. Its translation: CASSTFAGYNEQFF. The full variable domain, its missing parts supplied by reference TRBV19 and TRBJ2-1, is DGGITQSPKYLFRKEGQNVTLSCEQNLNHDAMYWYRQDPGQGLRLIYYSQIVNDFQKGDIAEGYSVSREKKESFPLTVTSAQKNPTAFYLCASSTFAGYNEQFFGPGTRLTVL.

The chain couples TRBV5-1 to TRBJ2-3; the D is unclear. With 0 bases removed from V and 0 bases from J, the gap between germline ends came to 14 bases. The length of the CDR3 is 17 residues. In germline, CDR1 is SGHRS, CDR2 YFSETQ. The DNA of the CDR3 is TGCGCCAGCAGCTTGGGGGCGACACGTTCTAGCACAGATACGCAGTATTTT. The encoded protein is CASSLGATRSSTDTQYF.

This clonotype came up many times. DNA of the CDR3: TGTGCCAGCGCCCCAGAAGGGGCCCTATCCTACGAGCAGTACTTC. Its protein product is CASAPEGALSYEQYF. This chain connects TRBV3-1 to TRBJ2-7, with a possible D match to TRBD1 (5 bases). Germline CDR1 LGHDT, CDR2 YNNKEL (reference sequence). This CDR3 comprises 15 residues. Trimming stripped 8 bases from V and 1 base from J, with 18 bases between.

This clonotype occurred many times. The chain employs TRBV5-1 and TRBJ2-7; TRBD2 agrees at 11 bases. The CDR3 runs to 16 residues. Germline CDR1 SGHRS, CDR2 YFSETQ. J was trimmed by 2 bases and V by 4 bases; bases with no gene match: 8. The CDR3 DNA is TGCGCCAGCAGCGATGGGACTAGCGGCCTGACCTACGAGCAGTACTTC. Translated, it gives CASSDGTSGLTYEQYF.

This clonotype was picked up many times. This rearrangement joins TRBV5-1 to TRBJ1-4, with 8 bases fitting TRBD1. Germline trimming cut 0 bases from V and 2 bases from J; bases unmatched to any gene: 3. CDR1 is SGHRS and CDR2 is YFSETQ in the germline V gene. The CDR3 extends over 16 amino acids. CDR3 residues: CASSLDRGATNEKLFF. Written as DNA, the CDR3 is TGCGCCAGCAGCTTGGACAGGGGGGCGACTAATGAAAAACTGTTTTTT.

This clonotype has ten or more counts. The chain couples TRBV11-3 to TRBJ2-1; D perhaps matches TRBD1 (5 bases). Germline lookup yields CDR1 SGHNT and CDR2 YENEEA. This CDR3 region has 16 residues. The ends were cut back, 0 bases at V and 1 base at J, with 10 bases in the middle. CDR3 nucleotide sequence: TGTGCCAGCAGCTTAGATCTGGGGCCGTCCTACAATGAGCAGTTCTTC. It translates to CASSLDLGPSYNEQFF.

The chain has TRBV10-1 and TRBJ1-2; D possibly corresponds to TRBD1 (6 bases). This CDR3 comprises 13 residues. CDR1 is WNHNN and CDR2 is SYGVQD in the germline V gene (reference sequence). The V end lost 8 bases, the J end lost 3 bases, and 13 bases lay between the germline ends. The CDR3 nucleotides are TGCGCCAGCCTCCTCGAGGGGGACTATGGCTACACCTTC. Protein product: CASLLEGDYGYTF.

The chain couples TRBV29-1 to TRBJ2-7; TRBD1 is a possible D gene (6 bases). Germline assignment: CDR1 SQVTM and CDR2 ANQGSEA. The CDR3 covers 11 residues. The V end was cut by 6 bases, the J end by 5 bases, with 11 bases between. DNA of the CDR3: TGCAGCGTAAAACAGGGTAACGAGCAGTACTTC. This encodes CSVKQGNEQYF.

This clonotype was counted a few times. The chain recombines TRBV7-9 with TRBJ2-1; 8 nucleotides align to TRBD2. CDR3 length equals 16 residues. Germline assignment: CDR1 SEHNR and CDR2 FQNEAQ (reference sequence). After removal of 5 bases from V and 6 bases from J, the junction contained 12 bases not matched to a gene. This CDR3 reads CASSPGDGTSFNEQFF. CDR3 nucleotide sequence: TGTGCCAGCAGCCCGGGGGATGGGACTAGTTTCAATGAGCAGTTCTTC.

The gene calls are TRBV11-2 and TRBJ1-2; no firm D call. Looked up from germline, CDR1 is SGHAT and CDR2 is FQNNGV. The CDR3 covers 14 residues. Trimming left V 1 base short and J 8 bases short, with 14 bases between. This CDR3 reads CASSLGPGPGGYTF. CDR3 coding DNA: TGTGCCAGCAGCTTAGGTCCAGGCCCCGGGGGCTACACCTTC.

The genes are TRBV14 and TRBJ2-1, with no clear D. The germline gives CDR1 SGHDN, CDR2 FVKESK. Trimming pared 5 bases from V and 0 bases from J, leaving 14 bases between. This CDR3 has 16 residues. The CDR3 DNA reads TGTGCCAGCAGCGTGAACCTATTCACCTCCTACAATGAGCAGTTCTTC. Its protein product is CASSVNLFTSYNEQFF.

A few counts support this clonotype. The chain is built from TRBV20-1 and TRBJ2-1; 12 nucleotides line up with TRBD2. Germline V lookup: CDR1 DFQATT, CDR2 SNEGSKA (reference sequence). V lost 3 bases to trimming and J lost 0 bases; unmatched junction nucleotides: 9. The CDR3 spans 18 residues. This CDR3 reads CSARVGTSGPSSYNEQFF. The CDR3 nucleotides are TGCAGTGCTAGGGTCGGGACTAGCGGGCCTAGCTCCTACAATGAGCAGTTCTTC.

The chain couples TRBV19 to TRBJ2-1; 8 nucleotides agree with TRBD1. V dropped 8 bases and J dropped 6; count of bases not matched to a gene: 9. There are 14 residues in the CDR3. The germline gives CDR1 LNHDA, CDR2 SQIVND (reference sequence). The CDR3 DNA sequence: TGTGCCAGTGGACAGGGCTCGCGTTTCAATGAGCAGTTCTTC. Residues: CASGQGSRFNEQFF.

This clonotype was seen only a few times. This CDR3 reads CASMTGSFLSLGQPQHF. The CDR3 DNA sequence: TGTGCCAGCATGACAGGGTCTTTTCTGTCGCTGGGTCAGCCCCAGCATTTT. This chain links TRBV28 with TRBJ1-5; 7 nucleotides line up with TRBD1. Germline V gives CDR1 MDHEN, CDR2 SYDVKM. The CDR3 totals 17 residues. Unmatched junction bases numbered 18, after V lost 7 bases and J lost 6 bases.

This clonotype was seen many times. The chain carries TRBV20-1 and TRBJ2-7; 15 bases fit TRBD2. J lost 5 bases, V lost 3 bases, and 8 bases had no gene match. CDR1 and CDR2 from the germline V gene are DFQATT and SNEGSKA (reference sequence). The CDR3 consists of 16 residues. CDR3 DNA: TGCAGTGCTAGCTCCGGGACTAGCGGGAGGAAAAACGAGCAGTACTTC. Translating it yields CSASSGTSGRKNEQYF.

Written as DNA, the CDR3 is TGTGCCAGCAGTGAGTACCCAGGGACTAACTATGGCTACACCTTC. It encodes CASSEYPGTNYGYTF. V usage is TRBV6-1 and J usage is TRBJ1-2; possible D gene TRBD1, 5 bases. The CDR3 length is 15 residues. Trimming took 3 bases from V and 0 from J, leaving 11 bases between them. Germline V gene lookup returns CDR1 MNHNS and CDR2 SASEGT.

This clonotype was observed many times. The chain uses TRBV3-1 and TRBJ1-1, with D uncertain. This CDR3 comprises 13 residues. V gave up 4 bases and J gave up 4 bases, with 10 bases separating them. CDR1 and CDR2 (germline): LGHDT, YNNKEL (reference sequence). Written as DNA, the CDR3 is TGTGCCAGCAGCCGGAAGTTGGTCACTGAAGCTTTCTTT. Translating gives CASSRKLVTEAFF.

The chain uses TRBV11-2 and TRBJ2-2, with TRBD2 identical over 7 bases. J lost 0 bases, V lost 5 bases, and 9 bases had no gene match. Germline CDR1 is SGHAT and CDR2 is FQNNGV. The CDR3 is 17 residues long. This CDR3 is CASSPDLAVANTGELFF. The CDR3 region has the DNA TGTGCCAGCAGCCCCGACCTAGCGGTTGCGAACACCGGGGAGCTGTTTTTT.

In this sample, this clonotype turned up many times. This sequence joins TRBV11-2 and TRBJ2-1; D gene unclear. Germline V gene data show CDR1 as SGHAT and CDR2 as FQNNGV. There are 11 residues in the CDR3. The V end lost 5 bases, the J end lost 9 bases, and 8 bases lay between the germline ends. CDR3 sequence: CASSGPVEQFF. The DNA for the CDR3 is TGTGCCAGCAGCGGCCCGGTTGAGCAGTTCTTC.

This clonotype has just a few counts. The V gene is TRBV10-2, the J gene TRBJ2-7, with TRBD2 matching over 9 bases. This CDR3 contains 16 residues. The germline CDR1 and CDR2 sequences are WSHSY and SAAADI. V gave up 4 bases and J gave up 2 bases; unmatched junction bases: 9. The CDR3 reads CASSGDSGRPTYEQYF. CDR3 coding DNA: TGCGCCAGCAGTGGGGATAGCGGGAGACCTACCTACGAGCAGTACTTC.

This clonotype was detected ten times or more. The chain employs TRBV7-8 and TRBJ2-2, with D tentatively TRBD1 (5 bases). CDR3 size: 15 residues. Trimming shortened V by 6 bases and J by 2 bases, and 13 bases separated the two germline ends. Germline V gives CDR1 SGHVS, CDR2 FQNEAQ. The CDR3 nucleotides are TGTGCCAGCAGACAACCCCAGGGAAACACCGGGGAGCTGTTTTTT. Translation gives CASRQPQGNTGELFF. Full variable domain (missing parts from reference TRBV7-8 and TRBJ2-2): GAGVSQSPRYKVAKRGQDVALRCDPISGHVSLFWYQQALGQGPEFLTYFQNEAQLDKSGLPSDRFFAERPEGSVSTLKIQRTQQEDSAVYLCASRQPQGNTGELFFGEGSRLTVL.

The gene calls are TRBV18 and TRBJ2-1; 7 nucleotides line up with TRBD1. This CDR3 region has 16 residues. Germline CDR1 and CDR2: KGHSH and LQKENI. The J segment lost 9 bases and the V segment lost 1 base, leaving 12 bases of the junction unmatched. CDR3 in amino acids: CASSPQQGRKDSEQFF. DNA for the CDR3: TGTGCCAGCTCACCACAACAGGGGAGAAAGGACAGTGAGCAGTTCTTC.